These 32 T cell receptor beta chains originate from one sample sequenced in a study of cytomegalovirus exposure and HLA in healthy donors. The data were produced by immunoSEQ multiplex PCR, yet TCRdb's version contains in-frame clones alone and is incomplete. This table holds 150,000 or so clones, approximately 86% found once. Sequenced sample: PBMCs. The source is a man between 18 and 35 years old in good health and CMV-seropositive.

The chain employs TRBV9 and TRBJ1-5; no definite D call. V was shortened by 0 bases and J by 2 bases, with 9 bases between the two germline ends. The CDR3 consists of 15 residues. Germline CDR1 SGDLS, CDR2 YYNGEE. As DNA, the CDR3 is TGTGCCAGCAGCGTAGGAGACGGAGGCAATCAGCCCCAGCATTTT. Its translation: CASSVGDGGNQPQHF.

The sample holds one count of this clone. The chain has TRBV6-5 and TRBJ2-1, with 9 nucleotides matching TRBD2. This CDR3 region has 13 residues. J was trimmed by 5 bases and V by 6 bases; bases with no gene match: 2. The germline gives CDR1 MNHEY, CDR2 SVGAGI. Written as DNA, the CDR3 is TGTGCCAGCAGGCCTAGCGGGAACAATGAGCAGTTCTTC. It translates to CASRPSGNNEQFF.

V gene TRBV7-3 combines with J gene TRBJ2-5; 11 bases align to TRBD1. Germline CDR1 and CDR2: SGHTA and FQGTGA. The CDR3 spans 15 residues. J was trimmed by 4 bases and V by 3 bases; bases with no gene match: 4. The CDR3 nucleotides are TGTGCCAGCAGCTTTGGGACAGGGGGAAGAGAGACCCAGTACTTC. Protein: CASSFGTGGRETQYF.

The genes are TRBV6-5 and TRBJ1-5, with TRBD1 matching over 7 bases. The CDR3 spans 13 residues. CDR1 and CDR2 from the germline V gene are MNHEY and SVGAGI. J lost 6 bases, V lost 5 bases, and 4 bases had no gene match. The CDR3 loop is CASSLTGTQPQHF. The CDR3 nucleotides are TGTGCCAGCAGTCTGACAGGGACTCAGCCCCAGCATTTT.

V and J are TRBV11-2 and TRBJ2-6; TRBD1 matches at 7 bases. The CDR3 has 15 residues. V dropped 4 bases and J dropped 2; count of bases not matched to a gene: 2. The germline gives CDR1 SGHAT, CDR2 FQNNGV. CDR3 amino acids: CASSYDRAGANVLTF. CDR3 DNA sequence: TGTGCCAGCAGCTACGACAGGGCTGGGGCCAACGTCCTGACTTTC.

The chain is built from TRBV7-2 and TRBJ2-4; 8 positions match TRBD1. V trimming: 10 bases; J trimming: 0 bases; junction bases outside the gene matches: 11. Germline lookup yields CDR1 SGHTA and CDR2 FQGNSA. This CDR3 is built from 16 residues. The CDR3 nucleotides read TGTGCCATCCAAACTTTCAGGGGGCTAGCCAAAAACATTCAGTACTTC. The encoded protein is CAIQTFRGLAKNIQYF.

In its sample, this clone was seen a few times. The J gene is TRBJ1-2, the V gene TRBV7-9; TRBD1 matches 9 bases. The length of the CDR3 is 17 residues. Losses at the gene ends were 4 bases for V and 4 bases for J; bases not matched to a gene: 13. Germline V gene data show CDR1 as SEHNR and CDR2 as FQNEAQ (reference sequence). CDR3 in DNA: TGTGCCAGCAGCTCGCGGGACAGGGCCCTCAGGACCTATGGCTACACCTTC. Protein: CASSSRDRALRTYGYTF.

DNA of the CDR3: TGTGCCAGCAGCTTCGGTAGAGAGCCAGGGGAGGAAGCTTTCTTT. It specifies CASSFGREPGEEAFF. The chain recombines TRBV7-9 with TRBJ1-1, with TRBD1 as a possible D gene (6 bases). Looked up from germline, CDR1 is SEHNR and CDR2 is FQNEAQ (reference sequence). The ends were cut back, 3 bases at V and 8 bases at J, with 19 bases in the middle. This CDR3 spans 15 amino acids.

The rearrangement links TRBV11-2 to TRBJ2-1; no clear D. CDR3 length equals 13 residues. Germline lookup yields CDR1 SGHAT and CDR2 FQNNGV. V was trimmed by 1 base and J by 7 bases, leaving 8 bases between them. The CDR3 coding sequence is TGTGCCAGCAGCTTAGTGGGCGATAATGAGCAGTTCTTC. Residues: CASSLVGDNEQFF.

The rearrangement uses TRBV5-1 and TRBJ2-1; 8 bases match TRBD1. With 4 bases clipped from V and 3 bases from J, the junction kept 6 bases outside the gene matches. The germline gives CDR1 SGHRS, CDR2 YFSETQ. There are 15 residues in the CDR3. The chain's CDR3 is CASSPWTGNYNEQFF. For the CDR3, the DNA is TGCGCCAGCAGCCCCTGGACAGGGAACTACAATGAGCAGTTCTTC.

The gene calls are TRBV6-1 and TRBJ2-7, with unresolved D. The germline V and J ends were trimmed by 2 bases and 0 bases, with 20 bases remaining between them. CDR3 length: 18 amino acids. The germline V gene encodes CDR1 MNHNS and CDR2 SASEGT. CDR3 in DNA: TGTGCCAGCAGTGAAACCCCTGTCCCGATGCGGAACTCCTACGAGCAGTACTTC. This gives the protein CASSETPVPMRNSYEQYF.

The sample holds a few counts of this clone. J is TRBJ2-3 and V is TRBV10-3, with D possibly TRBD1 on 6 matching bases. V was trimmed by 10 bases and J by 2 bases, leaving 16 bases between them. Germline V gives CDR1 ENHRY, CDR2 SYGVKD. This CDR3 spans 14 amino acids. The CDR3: CATTTGPHTDTQYF. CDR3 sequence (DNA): TGTGCCACCACAACAGGGCCCCACACAGATACGCAGTATTTT.

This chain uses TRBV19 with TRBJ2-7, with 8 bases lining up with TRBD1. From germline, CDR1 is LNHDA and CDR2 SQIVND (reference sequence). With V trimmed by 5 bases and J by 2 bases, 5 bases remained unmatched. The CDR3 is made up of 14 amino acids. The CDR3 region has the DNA TGTGCCAGTAGTGATCGGGACAGGCCCTACGAGCAGTACTTC. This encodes CASSDRDRPYEQYF.

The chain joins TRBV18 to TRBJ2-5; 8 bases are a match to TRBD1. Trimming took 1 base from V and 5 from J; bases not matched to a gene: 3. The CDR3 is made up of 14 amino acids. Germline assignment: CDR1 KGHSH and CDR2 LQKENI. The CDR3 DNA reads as TGTGCCAGCTCACCACAACAGGGGGAGGAGACCCAGTACTTC. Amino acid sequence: CASSPQQGEETQYF.

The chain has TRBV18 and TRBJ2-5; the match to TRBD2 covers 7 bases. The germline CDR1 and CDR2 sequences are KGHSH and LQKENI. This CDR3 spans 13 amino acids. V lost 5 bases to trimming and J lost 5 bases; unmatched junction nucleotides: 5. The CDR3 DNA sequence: TGTGCCAGCTCAAGACTAGCTGAGGAGACCCAGTACTTC. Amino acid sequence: CASSRLAEETQYF.

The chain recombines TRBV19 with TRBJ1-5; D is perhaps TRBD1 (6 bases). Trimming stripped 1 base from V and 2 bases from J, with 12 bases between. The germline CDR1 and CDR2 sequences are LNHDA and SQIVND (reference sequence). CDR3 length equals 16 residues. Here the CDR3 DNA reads TGTGCCAGTAGTATAGGTCGCGGGGGCGGCAATCAGCCCCAGCATTTT. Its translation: CASSIGRGGGNQPQHF.

CDR3 region: CAVSPGLAYEQYF. DNA of the CDR3: TGTGCCGTTTCTCCGGGACTAGCCTACGAGCAGTACTTC. The J gene is TRBJ2-7, the V gene TRBV10-3; TRBD2 aligns across 8 bases. The CDR3 sequence is 13 residues long. Germline lookup yields CDR1 ENHRY and CDR2 SYGVKD. J gave up 2 bases and V 11 bases, and 8 bases lay outside the gene matches.

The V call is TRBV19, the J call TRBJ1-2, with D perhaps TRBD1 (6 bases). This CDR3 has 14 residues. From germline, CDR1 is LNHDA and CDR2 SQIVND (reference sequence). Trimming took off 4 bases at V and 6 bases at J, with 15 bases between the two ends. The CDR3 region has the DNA TGTGCCAGTAGTAAAAGGGGGTCCTGGGATGGCTACACCTTC. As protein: CASSKRGSWDGYTF.

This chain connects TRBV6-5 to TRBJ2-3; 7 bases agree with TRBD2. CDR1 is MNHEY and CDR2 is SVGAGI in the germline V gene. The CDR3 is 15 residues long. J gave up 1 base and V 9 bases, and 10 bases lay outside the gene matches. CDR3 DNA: TGTGCCAGTCGATCGGGGGGTCGAGGCACAGATACGCAGTATTTT. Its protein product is CASRSGGRGTDTQYF.

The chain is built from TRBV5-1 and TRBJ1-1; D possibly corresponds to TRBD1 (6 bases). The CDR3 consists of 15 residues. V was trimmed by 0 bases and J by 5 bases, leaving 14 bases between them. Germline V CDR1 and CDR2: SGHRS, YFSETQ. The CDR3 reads CASSLESAGETEAFF. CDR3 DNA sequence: TGCGCCAGCAGCTTGGAATCGGCAGGGGAGACTGAAGCTTTCTTT.

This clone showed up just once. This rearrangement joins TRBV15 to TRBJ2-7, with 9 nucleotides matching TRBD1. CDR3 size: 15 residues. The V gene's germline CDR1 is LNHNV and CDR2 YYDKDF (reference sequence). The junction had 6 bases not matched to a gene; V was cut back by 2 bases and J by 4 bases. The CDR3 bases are TGTGCCACCAGCAGAAATCAGGACAGGGGTTACGAGCAGTACTTC. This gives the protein CATSRNQDRGYEQYF.

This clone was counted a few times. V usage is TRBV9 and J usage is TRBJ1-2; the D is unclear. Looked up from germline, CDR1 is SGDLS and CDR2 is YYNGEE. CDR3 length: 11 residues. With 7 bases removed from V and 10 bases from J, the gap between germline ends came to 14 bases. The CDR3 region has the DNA TGTGCCAGCGCATCAGTTATAACCTACACCTTC. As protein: CASASVITYTF.

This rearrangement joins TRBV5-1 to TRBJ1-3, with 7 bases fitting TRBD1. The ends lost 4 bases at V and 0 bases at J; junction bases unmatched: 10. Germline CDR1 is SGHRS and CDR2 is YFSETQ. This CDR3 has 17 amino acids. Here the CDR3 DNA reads TGCGCCAGCAGCGCCGCCCCACAGGGGAGCTCTGGAAACACCATATATTTT. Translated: CASSAAPQGSSGNTIYF. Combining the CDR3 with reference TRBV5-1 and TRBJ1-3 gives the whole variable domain KAGVTQTPRYLIKTRGQQVTLSCSPISGHRSVSWYQQTPGQGLQFLFEYFSETQRNKGNFPGRFSGRQFSNSRSEMNVSTLELGDSALYLCASSAAPQGSSGNTIYFGEGSWLTVV.

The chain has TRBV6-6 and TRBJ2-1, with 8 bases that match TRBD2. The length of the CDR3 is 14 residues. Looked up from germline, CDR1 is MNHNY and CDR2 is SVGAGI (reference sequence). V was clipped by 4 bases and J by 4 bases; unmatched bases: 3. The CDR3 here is CASSFTGGYNEQFF. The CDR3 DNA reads TGTGCCAGCAGTTTTACGGGAGGGTACAATGAGCAGTTCTTC.

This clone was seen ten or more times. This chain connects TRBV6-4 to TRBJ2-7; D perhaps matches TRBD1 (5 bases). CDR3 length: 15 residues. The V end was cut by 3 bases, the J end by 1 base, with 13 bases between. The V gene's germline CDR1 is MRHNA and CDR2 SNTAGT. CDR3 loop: CASSEVDSPSYEQYF. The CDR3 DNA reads TGTGCCAGCAGTGAGGTTGACAGTCCTTCCTACGAGCAGTACTTC.

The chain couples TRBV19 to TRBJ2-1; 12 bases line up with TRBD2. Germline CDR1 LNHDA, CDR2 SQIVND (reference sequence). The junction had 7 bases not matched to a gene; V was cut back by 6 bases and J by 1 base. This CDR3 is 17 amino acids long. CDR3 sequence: CASSTTSGRTSYNEQFF. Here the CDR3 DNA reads TGTGCCAGTAGCACCACTAGCGGGAGGACTTCCTACAATGAGCAGTTCTTC.

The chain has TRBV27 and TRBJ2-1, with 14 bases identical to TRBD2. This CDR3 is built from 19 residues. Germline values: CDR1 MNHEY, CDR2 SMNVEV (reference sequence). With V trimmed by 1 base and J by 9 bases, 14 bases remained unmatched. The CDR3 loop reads CASSLFMGKGLAGEGEQFF. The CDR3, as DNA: TGTGCCAGCAGTTTATTCATGGGGAAGGGACTAGCGGGAGAGGGTGAGCAGTTCTTC.

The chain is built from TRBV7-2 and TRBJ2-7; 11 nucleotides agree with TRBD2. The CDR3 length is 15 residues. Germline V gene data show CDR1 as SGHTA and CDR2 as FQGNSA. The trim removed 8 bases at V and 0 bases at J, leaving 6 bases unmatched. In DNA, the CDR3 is TGTGCCAGCGGCACTAGCGGGGGTTTCTCCTACGAGCAGTACTTC. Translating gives CASGTSGGFSYEQYF.

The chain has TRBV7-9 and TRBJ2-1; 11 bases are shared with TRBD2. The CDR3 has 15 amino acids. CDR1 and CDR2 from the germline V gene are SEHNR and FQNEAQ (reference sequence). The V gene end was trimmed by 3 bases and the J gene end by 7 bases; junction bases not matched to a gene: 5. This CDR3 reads CASSFVLAGDNEQFF. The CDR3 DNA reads TGTGCCAGCAGCTTTGTACTAGCGGGAGATAATGAGCAGTTCTTC.

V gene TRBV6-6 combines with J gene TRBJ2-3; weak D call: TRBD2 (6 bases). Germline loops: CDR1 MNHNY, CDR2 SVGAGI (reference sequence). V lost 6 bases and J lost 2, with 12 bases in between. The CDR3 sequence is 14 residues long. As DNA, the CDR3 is TGTGCCAGCAGACCGAGGGAGGCCACAGATACGCAGTATTTT. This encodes CASRPREATDTQYF.

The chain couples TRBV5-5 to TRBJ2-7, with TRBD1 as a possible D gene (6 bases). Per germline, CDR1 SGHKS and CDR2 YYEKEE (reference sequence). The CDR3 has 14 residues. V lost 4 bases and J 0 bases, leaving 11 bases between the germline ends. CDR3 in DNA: TGTGCCAGCAGCGTGGACAGAAGCTCCTACGAGCAGTACTTC. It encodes CASSVDRSSYEQYF.

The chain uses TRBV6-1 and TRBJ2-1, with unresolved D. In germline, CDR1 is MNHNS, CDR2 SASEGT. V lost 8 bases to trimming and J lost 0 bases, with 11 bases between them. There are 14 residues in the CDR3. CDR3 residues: CASAVSSSYNEQFF. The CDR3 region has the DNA TGTGCCAGCGCCGTCTCGAGCTCCTACAATGAGCAGTTCTTC.